Listed below are T cell receptor beta chains from one sample, sequenced in a study of shared clonotypes between healthy human individuals. Here immunoSEQ multiplex PCR was the method, and the copy in TCRdb shows in-frame clones only, minus some. Here the sample spans approximately 1.4 million clones, 95% to 99% being singletons. The source material was naive CD4+ T cells sorted from blood. The source is a man aged 25 to 40 in good health. Each CDR3 is given with its conserved first and last residue. Each record gives: J gene, clone size, D gene, V gene, CDR3 length, CDR3 protein, CDR3 DNA. D genes are given only for firm matches. Rows give clone size only sometimes, using once, few, many, or a class for an expanded clone.

J gene: TRBJ2-7; clone size: -; D gene: -; V gene: TRBV9; CDR3 length: 14; CDR3 protein: CASSAHPRAGEQYF; CDR3 DNA: TGTGCCAGCAGCGCTCATCCTCGGGCTGGGGAGCAGTACTTC
J gene: TRBJ2-3; clone size: -; D gene: -; V gene: TRBV9; CDR3 length: 16; CDR3 protein: CASNPGEYPSTDTQYF; CDR3 DNA: TGTGCCAGCAACCCCGGAGAGTACCCTAGCACAGATACGCAGTATTTT
J gene: TRBJ1-1; clone size: -; D gene: -; V gene: TRBV5-1; CDR3 length: 14; CDR3 protein: CASSFGRVFTEAFF; CDR3 DNA: TGCGCCAGCAGCTTCGGCAGGGTGTTTACTGAAGCTTTCTTT
J gene: TRBJ2-5; clone size: -; D gene: TRBD1; V gene: TRBV19; CDR3 length: 16; CDR3 protein: CASSTGTAGGQETQYF; CDR3 DNA: TGTGCCAGTAGTACCGGGACAGCCGGTGGGCAAGAGACCCAGTACTTC
J gene: TRBJ2-3; clone size: -; D gene: TRBD2; V gene: TRBV11-2; CDR3 length: 15; CDR3 protein: CASSRWGGPEDTQYF; CDR3 DNA: TGTGCCAGCAGCCGGTGGGGAGGGCCGGAAGATACGCAGTATTTT
J gene: TRBJ2-7; clone size: -; D gene: -; V gene: TRBV6-1; CDR3 length: 14; CDR3 protein: CASSVGWAAYEQYF; CDR3 DNA: TGTGCCAGCAGTGTTGGGTGGGCCGCTTACGAGCAGTACTTC
J gene: TRBJ2-3; clone size: -; D gene: TRBD1; V gene: TRBV28; CDR3 length: 15; CDR3 protein: CASSKPGQGTDTQYF; CDR3 DNA: TGTGCCAGCAGTAAACCGGGACAGGGAACGGATACGCAGTATTTT
J gene: TRBJ1-3; clone size: -; D gene: -; V gene: TRBV19; CDR3 length: 18; CDR3 protein: CASSTSLLGPGSGNTIYF; CDR3 DNA: TGTGCCAGTAGTACCTCTTTACTCGGACCGGGCTCTGGAAACACCATATATTTT
J gene: TRBJ2-1; clone size: -; D gene: -; V gene: TRBV5-6; CDR3 length: 14; CDR3 protein: CASSPTRRHNEQFF; CDR3 DNA: TGTGCCAGCAGCCCTACTAGGCGGCACAATGAGCAGTTCTTC
J gene: TRBJ2-2; clone size: -; D gene: -; V gene: TRBV19; CDR3 length: 13; CDR3 protein: CASGTRGTGELFF; CDR3 DNA: TGTGCCAGTGGGACCAGGGGCACCGGGGAGCTGTTTTTT
J gene: TRBJ2-7; clone size: -; D gene: TRBD1; V gene: TRBV27; CDR3 length: 13; CDR3 protein: CASSRTGIYEQYF; CDR3 DNA: TGTGCCAGCAGCCGGACAGGAATTTACGAGCAGTACTTC
J gene: TRBJ1-2; clone size: once; D gene: -; V gene: TRBV12-5; CDR3 length: 13; CDR3 protein: CASGLVGIYGYTF; CDR3 DNA: TGTGCTAGTGGTTTGGTGGGGATTTATGGCTACACCTTC
J gene: TRBJ1-5; clone size: -; D gene: -; V gene: TRBV15; CDR3 length: 15; CDR3 protein: CATSRGGGSNQPQHF; CDR3 DNA: TGTGCCACCAGCAGAGGAGGGGGTAGCAATCAGCCCCAGCATTTT
J gene: TRBJ2-3; clone size: once; D gene: TRBD1; V gene: TRBV9; CDR3 length: 18; CDR3 protein: CASSVEGRGDRRADTQYF; CDR3 DNA: TGTGCCAGCAGCGTAGAAGGACGAGGGGACAGAAGGGCAGATACGCAGTATTTT
J gene: TRBJ2-1; clone size: -; D gene: -; V gene: TRBV18; CDR3 length: 15; CDR3 protein: CASTLSRLTYNEQFF; CDR3 DNA: TGTGCCAGCACGCTTTCTAGACTCACCTACAATGAGCAGTTCTTC
J gene: TRBJ1-3; clone size: -; D gene: -; V gene: TRBV6-5; CDR3 length: 15; CDR3 protein: CASHGTGSSGNTIYF; CDR3 DNA: TGTGCCAGCCACGGAACGGGAAGCTCTGGAAACACCATATATTTT
J gene: TRBJ1-4; clone size: -; D gene: TRBD1; V gene: TRBV19; CDR3 length: 15; CDR3 protein: CASSLPTGRNEKLFF; CDR3 DNA: TGTGCCAGTAGCTTACCGACAGGGCGTAATGAAAAACTGTTTTTT
J gene: TRBJ2-7; clone size: -; D gene: -; V gene: TRBV29-1; CDR3 length: 11; CDR3 protein: CSVGPGYEQYF; CDR3 DNA: TGCAGCGTGGGACCCGGGTACGAGCAGTACTTC
J gene: TRBJ2-3; clone size: -; D gene: TRBD2; V gene: TRBV28; CDR3 length: 15; CDR3 protein: CASSLSSGIWDTQYF; CDR3 DNA: TGTGCCAGCAGTTTATCTAGCGGGATTTGGGATACGCAGTATTTT
J gene: TRBJ1-3; clone size: -; D gene: TRBD1; V gene: TRBV27; CDR3 length: 13; CDR3 protein: CASRPQGFGTIYF; CDR3 DNA: TGTGCCAGCAGACCACAGGGGTTCGGCACCATATATTTT
J gene: TRBJ2-3; clone size: -; D gene: TRBD1; V gene: TRBV11-3; CDR3 length: 14; CDR3 protein: CASSEGQPTDTQYF; CDR3 DNA: TGTGCCAGCAGCGAGGGACAGCCTACAGATACGCAGTATTTT
J gene: TRBJ2-1; clone size: -; D gene: TRBD2; V gene: TRBV28; CDR3 length: 18; CDR3 protein: CASSLPRPTSGRYNEQFF; CDR3 DNA: TGTGCCAGCAGTTTGCCACGACCTACTAGCGGGAGATACAATGAGCAGTTCTTC
J gene: TRBJ2-3; clone size: -; D gene: -; V gene: TRBV9; CDR3 length: 15; CDR3 protein: CASSLSWGGPDTQYF; CDR3 DNA: TGTGCCAGCAGCTTATCATGGGGGGGCCCAGATACGCAGTATTTT
J gene: TRBJ2-5; clone size: -; D gene: -; V gene: TRBV11-3; CDR3 length: 13; CDR3 protein: CASSPRPGETQYF; CDR3 DNA: TGTGCCAGCAGCCCCCGCCCTGGAGAGACCCAGTACTTC
J gene: TRBJ2-7; clone size: -; D gene: TRBD2; V gene: TRBV7-2; CDR3 length: 14; CDR3 protein: CASSTLAGVYEQYF; CDR3 DNA: TGTGCCAGCAGCACCCTAGCGGGGGTTTACGAGCAGTACTTC
J gene: TRBJ1-1; clone size: -; D gene: -; V gene: TRBV19; CDR3 length: 12; CDR3 protein: CASSIKNTEAFF; CDR3 DNA: TGTGCCAGTAGTATCAAGAACACTGAAGCTTTCTTT
J gene: TRBJ2-7; clone size: -; D gene: -; V gene: TRBV2; CDR3 length: 12; CDR3 protein: CASSGGTYEQYF; CDR3 DNA: TGTGCCAGCAGTGGGGGCACCTACGAGCAGTACTTC
J gene: TRBJ2-7; clone size: -; D gene: -; V gene: TRBV7-2; CDR3 length: 15; CDR3 protein: CASSLGARTSYEQYF; CDR3 DNA: TGTGCCAGCAGCTTAGGCGCCAGAACCTCCTACGAGCAGTACTTC
J gene: TRBJ1-1; clone size: -; D gene: -; V gene: TRBV5-4; CDR3 length: 15; CDR3 protein: CASRGLLGRRSEAFF; CDR3 DNA: TGTGCCAGCAGGGGGTTATTGGGTAGGAGGAGTGAAGCTTTCTTT
J gene: TRBJ1-1; clone size: -; D gene: TRBD1; V gene: TRBV19; CDR3 length: 18; CDR3 protein: CASSIEWTGTLMNTEAFF; CDR3 DNA: TGTGCCAGTAGTATCGAGTGGACAGGAACGCTGATGAACACTGAAGCTTTCTTT
J gene: TRBJ2-3; clone size: -; D gene: TRBD2; V gene: TRBV7-8; CDR3 length: 15; CDR3 protein: CASLKGAGGIDTQYF; CDR3 DNA: TGTGCCAGCTTAAAGGGTGCGGGAGGCATAGATACGCAGTATTTT
J gene: TRBJ2-3; clone size: -; D gene: -; V gene: TRBV5-1; CDR3 length: 14; CDR3 protein: CASTAGSSTDTQYF; CDR3 DNA: TGCGCCAGCACGGCGGGGTCCTCCACAGATACGCAGTATTTT
J gene: TRBJ2-7; clone size: -; D gene: -; V gene: TRBV5-4; CDR3 length: 14; CDR3 protein: CASSHREPSYEQYF; CDR3 DNA: TGTGCCAGCAGTCACAGGGAGCCATCCTACGAGCAGTACTTC
J gene: TRBJ2-7; clone size: -; D gene: -; V gene: TRBV7-2; CDR3 length: 15; CDR3 protein: CASSLVSTGGYEQYF; CDR3 DNA: TGTGCCAGCAGCTTAGTAAGCACAGGAGGGTACGAGCAGTACTTC
J gene: TRBJ2-7; clone size: -; D gene: -; V gene: TRBV6-5; CDR3 length: 13; CDR3 protein: CASSYIVNNEQYF; CDR3 DNA: TGTGCCAGCAGTTATATAGTGAATAACGAGCAGTACTTC
J gene: TRBJ1-1; clone size: -; D gene: TRBD1; V gene: TRBV25-1; CDR3 length: 14; CDR3 protein: CASSLLSTGPEAFF; CDR3 DNA: TGTGCCAGCAGTCTACTCTCGACAGGGCCTGAAGCTTTCTTT
J gene: TRBJ2-5; clone size: -; D gene: TRBD2; V gene: TRBV5-1; CDR3 length: 15; CDR3 protein: CASRATGTRQETQYF; CDR3 DNA: TGCGCCAGCAGAGCCACCGGGACTAGACAAGAGACCCAGTACTTC
J gene: TRBJ1-1; clone size: -; D gene: -; V gene: TRBV7-9; CDR3 length: 16; CDR3 protein: CASGLNEGLMNTEAFF; CDR3 DNA: TGTGCCAGCGGGTTGAACGAGGGCCTCATGAACACTGAAGCTTTCTTT
J gene: TRBJ2-5; clone size: -; D gene: -; V gene: TRBV5-5; CDR3 length: 13; CDR3 protein: CASSLAVRETQYF; CDR3 DNA: TGTGCCAGCAGCTTGGCAGTCCGAGAGACCCAGTACTTC
J gene: TRBJ2-5; clone size: -; D gene: -; V gene: TRBV7-2; CDR3 length: 14; CDR3 protein: CASTIMRAEETQYF; CDR3 DNA: TGTGCCAGCACCATAATGCGGGCAGAAGAGACCCAGTACTTC
J gene: TRBJ2-3; clone size: once; D gene: TRBD1; V gene: TRBV18; CDR3 length: 15; CDR3 protein: CASSPQDRGQDTQYF; CDR3 DNA: TGTGCCAGCTCACCCCAGGACAGGGGGCAAGATACGCAGTATTTT
J gene: TRBJ2-5; clone size: -; D gene: -; V gene: TRBV10-3; CDR3 length: 14; CDR3 protein: CAISESLHAETQYF; CDR3 DNA: TGTGCCATCAGTGAGTCGCTTCATGCGGAGACCCAGTACTTC
J gene: TRBJ2-3; clone size: -; D gene: TRBD2; V gene: TRBV18; CDR3 length: 16; CDR3 protein: CASCLGASGTLDTQYF; CDR3 DNA: TGTGCCAGCTGCCTCGGGGCTAGCGGGACCCTAGATACGCAGTATTTT
J gene: TRBJ1-2; clone size: -; D gene: TRBD1; V gene: TRBV28; CDR3 length: 14; CDR3 protein: CASSFPGQGNGYTF; CDR3 DNA: TGTGCCAGCAGTTTCCCGGGACAGGGAAATGGCTACACCTTC
J gene: TRBJ2-3; clone size: once; D gene: -; V gene: TRBV9; CDR3 length: 13; CDR3 protein: CASNPEPTDTQYF; CDR3 DNA: TGTGCCAGCAACCCGGAACCTACAGATACGCAGTATTTT
J gene: TRBJ2-7; clone size: -; D gene: -; V gene: TRBV9; CDR3 length: 17; CDR3 protein: CASSVATWTPNLAEQYF; CDR3 DNA: TGTGCCAGCAGCGTAGCTACCTGGACCCCTAATCTGGCTGAGCAGTACTTC
J gene: TRBJ2-7; clone size: -; D gene: TRBD2; V gene: TRBV28; CDR3 length: 17; CDR3 protein: CASSTPGLAGDSYEQYF; CDR3 DNA: TGTGCCAGCAGCACCCCGGGACTAGCGGGAGACTCCTACGAGCAGTACTTC
J gene: TRBJ1-4; clone size: -; D gene: TRBD1; V gene: TRBV18; CDR3 length: 14; CDR3 protein: CASSRDRLNEKLFF; CDR3 DNA: TGTGCCAGCTCACGGGACAGGCTTAATGAAAAACTGTTTTTT
J gene: TRBJ1-2; clone size: -; D gene: -; V gene: TRBV6-1; CDR3 length: 14; CDR3 protein: CASSETPIPVGYTF; CDR3 DNA: TGTGCCAGCAGTGAAACCCCGATTCCGGTTGGCTACACCTTC
J gene: TRBJ2-3; clone size: -; D gene: -; V gene: TRBV18; CDR3 length: 14; CDR3 protein: CASSPGDSFDTQYF; CDR3 DNA: TGTGCCAGCTCACCAGGGGACTCCTTCGATACGCAGTATTTT
J gene: TRBJ2-5; clone size: -; D gene: -; V gene: TRBV2; CDR3 length: 12; CDR3 protein: CASSQYEETQYF; CDR3 DNA: TGTGCCAGCAGTCAATATGAAGAGACCCAGTACTTC
J gene: TRBJ2-3; clone size: once; D gene: -; V gene: TRBV13; CDR3 length: 14; CDR3 protein: CASSLAQRTDTQYF; CDR3 DNA: TGTGCCAGCAGCTTAGCGCAAAGGACAGATACGCAGTATTTT
J gene: TRBJ1-1; clone size: -; D gene: -; V gene: TRBV5-1; CDR3 length: 14; CDR3 protein: CASSWGATNTEAFF; CDR3 DNA: TGCGCCAGCAGCTGGGGGGCGACGAACACTGAAGCTTTCTTT
J gene: TRBJ1-1; clone size: -; D gene: -; V gene: TRBV19; CDR3 length: 14; CDR3 protein: CASSYQGMNSEAFF; CDR3 DNA: TGTGCCAGTAGCTATCAGGGGATGAACTCTGAAGCTTTCTTT
J gene: TRBJ1-4; clone size: -; D gene: -; V gene: TRBV5-1; CDR3 length: 13; CDR3 protein: CASGPGNREKLFF; CDR3 DNA: TGCGCCAGCGGGCCTGGCAATCGGGAAAAACTGTTTTTT
J gene: TRBJ2-7; clone size: -; D gene: TRBD1; V gene: TRBV7-2; CDR3 length: 17; CDR3 protein: CASSLGRQGVIPYEQYF; CDR3 DNA: TGTGCCAGCAGCTTGGGGAGACAGGGGGTCATTCCCTACGAGCAGTACTTC
J gene: TRBJ2-7; clone size: -; D gene: -; V gene: TRBV28; CDR3 length: 14; CDR3 protein: CASSLRGIGYEQYF; CDR3 DNA: TGTGCCAGCAGTTTGCGCGGGATAGGTTACGAGCAGTACTTC
J gene: TRBJ2-5; clone size: -; D gene: -; V gene: TRBV11-2; CDR3 length: 14; CDR3 protein: CASSWQDHQETQYF; CDR3 DNA: TGTGCCAGCAGCTGGCAGGATCACCAAGAGACCCAGTACTTC
J gene: TRBJ1-5; clone size: -; D gene: -; V gene: TRBV7-8; CDR3 length: 14; CDR3 protein: CASSSSRSNQPQHF; CDR3 DNA: TGTGCCAGCAGCTCCAGTCGATCCAATCAGCCCCAGCATTTT